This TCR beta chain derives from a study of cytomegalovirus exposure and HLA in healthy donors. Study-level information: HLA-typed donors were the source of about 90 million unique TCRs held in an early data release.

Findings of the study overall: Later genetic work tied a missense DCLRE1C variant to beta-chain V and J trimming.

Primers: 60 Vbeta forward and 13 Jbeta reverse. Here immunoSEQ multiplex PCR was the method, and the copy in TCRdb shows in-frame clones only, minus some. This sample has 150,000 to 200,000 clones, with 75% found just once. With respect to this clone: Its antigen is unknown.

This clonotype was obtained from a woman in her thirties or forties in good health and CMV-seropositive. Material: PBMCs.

The CDR3 sequence is CASSPPGIAGTSYNEQFF. CDR3 sequence (DNA): TGTGCCAGCAGCCCCCCAGGGATAGCGGGCACCTCCTACAATGAGCAGTTCTTC. The V and J genes are TRBV28 and TRBJ2-1; 7 bases are shared with TRBD2. The CDR3 totals 18 residues. Germline V gives CDR1 MDHEN, CDR2 SYDVKM. J was trimmed by 0 bases and V by 6 bases; bases with no gene match: 14.